The 6 T cell receptor beta chains in this list originate from one sample, sequenced in a study of T cell responses to AZD1222 COVID-19 vaccine. Sequenced by immunoSEQ multiplex PCR; TCRdb stores in-frame clones only, minus some. The table records about 130,000 clones, more than 70% of them present only once. This sample comprised peripheral blood, obtained 28 days after the second AZD1222 dose. The receptors shown here come from an adult who received the AZD1222 COVID-19 vaccine.

This chain links TRBV4-1 with TRBJ1-3; a possible D gene is TRBD1 (6 bases). Germline V gene lookup returns CDR1 MGHRA and CDR2 YSYEKL. CDR3 length: 16 residues. Trimming shortened V by 1 base and J by 0 bases, and 10 bases separated the two germline ends. The CDR3 reads CASSQADRTSGNTIYF. CDR3 nucleotides: TGCGCCAGCAGCCAAGCCGACAGGACCTCTGGAAACACCATATATTTT.

CDR3 in amino acids: CASSPEVGGRNYGYTF. In DNA form, the CDR3 reads TGCGCCAGCAGCCCGGAAGTAGGGGGCCGTAACTATGGCTACACCTTC. V and J are TRBV5-1 and TRBJ1-2, with 7 bases aligning to TRBD1. The CDR3 extends over 16 amino acids. V shed 4 bases, J shed 1 base, and the junction held 10 bases outside the gene matches. The germline gives CDR1 SGHRS, CDR2 YFSETQ.

V gene TRBV7-9 combines with J gene TRBJ1-2; 7 bases line up with TRBD1. The germline V gene encodes CDR1 SEHNR and CDR2 FQNEAQ (reference sequence). V shed 6 bases, J shed 6 bases, and the junction held 10 bases outside the gene matches. The CDR3 extends over 14 amino acids. CDR3 in DNA: TGTGCCAGCAGTTCCTATACAGGGGAGGATGGCTACACCTTC. Residues: CASSSYTGEDGYTF.

This clone showed up just once. The chain has TRBV30 and TRBJ2-5, with 8 nucleotides matching TRBD2. CDR1 is GTSNPN and CDR2 is SVGIG in the germline V gene (reference sequence). J lost 7 bases, V lost 0 bases, and 7 bases had no gene match. This CDR3 has 14 amino acids. As DNA, the CDR3 is TGTGCCTGGAGTGTTACGGACGGGGGGGTGACCCAGTACTTC. It yields the protein CAWSVTDGGVTQYF.

This sequence joins TRBV19 and TRBJ1-2; D is undetermined. The V gene's germline CDR1 is LNHDA and CDR2 SQIVND (reference sequence). The length of the CDR3 is 15 residues. The ends were cut back, 3 bases at V and 5 bases at J, with 16 bases in the middle. The CDR3 nucleotides read TGTGCCAGTAGTATTGTGGGTAGTAGTACTTATGGCTACACCTTC. Residues: CASSIVGSSTYGYTF.

This rearrangement joins TRBV9 to TRBJ2-2; 7 bases line up with TRBD1. V was clipped by 4 bases and J by 5 bases; unmatched bases: 11. The germline gives CDR1 SGDLS, CDR2 YYNGEE. This CDR3 is built from 16 residues. The CDR3 here is CASSTPGTVGTGELFF. The CDR3 DNA is TGTGCCAGCAGCACTCCCGGGACAGTCGGTACCGGGGAGCTGTTTTTT.